This T cell receptor beta chain was obtained from a study of patients and donors after allogeneic stem cell transplantation. TCRdb independently ran MiXCR on the RT-PCR reads; one entry per CDR3 protein. The sample has almost 20,000 distinct CDR3 sequences; around 4.5% are singletons. CDR1 is SGHTA and CDR2 is FQGNSA in the germline V gene. J was trimmed by 3 bases and V by 5 bases; bases with no gene match: 11. The CDR3 sequence is 16 residues long. This clonotype showed up many times. The TCR comes from a human donor who was either an allogeneic HSCT recipient or a stem cell or donor lymphocyte infusion donor (not recorded which). It is not recorded whose cells these are; they may come from a transplant donor. The chain uses TRBV7-2 and TRBJ2-3; 7 bases fit TRBD2. The specimen sequenced was blood, either unsorted or a sorted T cell fraction (not recorded which). CDR3 DNA sequence: TGTGCCAGCAGCCCTAGTATAGCGGGTGGGACAGATACGCAGTATTTT. Its translation: CASSPSIAGGTDTQYF. Using reference TRBV7-2 and TRBJ2-3 for the parts outside the CDR3, the full variable domain is GAGVSQSPSNKVTEKGKDVELRCDPISGHTALYWYRQSLGQGLEFLIYFQGNSAPDKSGLPSDRFSAERTGGSVSTLTIQRTQQEDSAVYLCASSPSIAGGTDTQYFGPGTRLTVL.